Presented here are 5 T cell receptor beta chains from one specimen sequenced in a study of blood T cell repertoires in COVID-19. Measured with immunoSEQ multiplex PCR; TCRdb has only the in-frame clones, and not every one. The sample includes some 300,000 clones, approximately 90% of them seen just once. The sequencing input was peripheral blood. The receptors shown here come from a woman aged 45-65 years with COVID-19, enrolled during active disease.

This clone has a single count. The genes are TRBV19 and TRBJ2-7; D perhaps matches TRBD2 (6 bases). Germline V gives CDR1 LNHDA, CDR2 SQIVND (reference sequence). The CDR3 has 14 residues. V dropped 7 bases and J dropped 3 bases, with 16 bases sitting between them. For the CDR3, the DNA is TGTGCCAGTAATCCTAGCGAGGAGTACTACGAGCAGTACTTC. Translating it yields CASNPSEEYYEQYF.

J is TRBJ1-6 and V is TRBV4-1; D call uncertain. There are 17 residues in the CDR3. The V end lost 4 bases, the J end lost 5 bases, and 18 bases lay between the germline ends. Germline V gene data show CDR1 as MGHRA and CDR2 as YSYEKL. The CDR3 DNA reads TGCGCCAGCAGCCTCCCGGGAGGGCCGAATAATAATTCACCCCTCCACTTT. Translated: CASSLPGGPNNNSPLHF.

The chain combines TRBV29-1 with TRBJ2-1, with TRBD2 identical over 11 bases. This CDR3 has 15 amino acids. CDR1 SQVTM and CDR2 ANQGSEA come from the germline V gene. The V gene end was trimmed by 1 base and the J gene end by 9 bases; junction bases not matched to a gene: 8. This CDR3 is CSVEGGTSGFVEQFF. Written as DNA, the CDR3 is TGCAGCGTTGAAGGCGGGACTAGCGGATTTGTTGAGCAGTTCTTC.

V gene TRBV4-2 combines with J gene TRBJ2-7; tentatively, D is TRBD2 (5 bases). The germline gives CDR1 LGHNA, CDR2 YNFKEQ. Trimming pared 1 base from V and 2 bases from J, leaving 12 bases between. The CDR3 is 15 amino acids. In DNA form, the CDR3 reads TGTGCCAGCAGCCAAGTACTCCCCGGGACCTACGAGCAGTACTTC. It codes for CASSQVLPGTYEQYF.

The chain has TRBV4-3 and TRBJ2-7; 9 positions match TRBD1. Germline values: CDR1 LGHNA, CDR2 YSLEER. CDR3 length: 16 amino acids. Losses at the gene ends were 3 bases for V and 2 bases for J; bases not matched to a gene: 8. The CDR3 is CASSQVTGTGTYEQYF. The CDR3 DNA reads TGCGCCAGCAGCCAGGTAACCGGGACAGGGACCTACGAGCAGTACTTC.